Sequencing of this TCR beta chain was carried out in a study of neurological immune-mediated disorders (dated by TCRdb to between 2017 and 2020). A note on the overall study: Using UMI-based sequencing, the study compared peripheral blood TCR-beta repertoires from patients with HTLV-I-associated myelopathy (HAM/TSP), patients with multiple sclerosis, and healthy controls. The approximately 98 TCR-beta libraries included longitudinal samples, technical triplicates and paired sorted CD4+ and CD8+ T-cell subsets alongside PBMC samples. Longitudinal HAM/TSP and healthy donors had 3 time-points each (3-40 month intervals). The cohort included 60 to 75 subjects: around 15 with HAM/TSP, about 34 with multiple sclerosis, and approximately 20 healthy controls. The paper as a whole reports these results and caveats: No identical CDR3 amino acid sequences were found to be shared among expanded clones across subjects, suggesting that TCR-beta repertoires were private in all groups. The highest TCR clonal expansion was observed in HAM/TSP patients, whereas the lowest was observed in MS patients, even when compared with healthy controls.

cDNA was synthesized by template-switch 5'RACE using a primer with a 10-nucleotide random unique molecular identifier that tagged each TCR transcript. Over 160 million TCR-beta sequences, covering 15-18 subjects, were produced in each sequencing run. The RNeasy kit was used to extract total RNA. The KAPA Real-time Library Amplification kit was used to amplify TCR-beta VDJ regions with primers for the TCR constant region and the 5'RACE anchor. Sample indexes and Illumina adaptors were added in a first PCR, after which library yield was increased in a second PCR. After Ampure bead purification, the roughly 650 bp TCR product was size-selected on a 2% E-gel SizeSelection system. Before pooling, library quality was checked on a Bioanalyzer, concentration was measured with Qubit, and libraries were quantified with the Kapa Library Quantification kit. Paired-end 2 x 150 bp sequencing of the libraries was performed on an Illumina HiSeq 2500. To increase sequence diversity, about 25-31% phiX was spiked into each library pool. Per the authors' processing: Quality-filtered reads were processed with the UMI-based MiGEC pipeline, and over 90% of raw TCR sequences were removed by the MiGEC pipeline during error correction. VDJ genes were aligned to IMGT germline references, and clonotypes were defined by unique CDR3 amino acid sequence plus V-J genes. Clonal expansion, Shannon diversity and CDR3 relatedness were evaluated with VDJtools (CalcPairwiseDistances, ClusterSamples), while phylogenetic trees were built in CLCbio workbench. A clone was classed as expanded if it had 8 or more unique UMIs, a cutoff based on coefficient-of-variation modelling across technical triplicates. The public reads were reprocessed in TCRdb via fastp at Q25 and MiXCR, keeping in-frame beta chains. Each CDR3 protein gets just one entry, which takes the most common genes and DNA from the rows behind it. The V and J calls reflect TCRdb's pipeline rather than the authors' work. This sample is represented by fewer than 40,000 distinct CDR3 sequences; approximately 13% of them were singletons. In total, the top ten clones hold roughly 2.2% of the sample.

The intended sense of this specimen's time point label: longitudinal time-point 2. Blood bank volunteers in Maryland, USA served as the healthy controls. For the unsorted PBMC libraries, 2 million PBMCs were stored in RNAlater at -80 degrees C until RNA extraction and were used to generate the libraries. PBMCs were separated from peripheral blood using Ficoll-Hypaque density gradient centrifugation and then cryopreserved in liquid nitrogen. The CDR3 runs 15 amino acids, cysteine and phenylalanine included. Only the CDR3 region is kept as DNA, spanning 45 bases read in frame from base 1. Deletion took 1 base off V and 8 bases off J, with a span of 17 bases between the germline ends. Looking up the germline V gene yields CDR1 SGHTA and CDR2 FQGNSA. This clonotype has a count of ten or more. Its target antigen remains unknown. The record has no base qualities; no much larger clone is one base away.

The sample was PBMCs. The chain was built from TRBV7-2 and TRBJ1-2; a tentative D match to TRBD1 spans 5 bases. This clonotype was obtained from a woman between 40 and 55 years old in good health. The DNA sequence follows: TGTGCCAGCAGCTTAGGGGGCGGAGGGACTTGGGGCTACACCTTC. Its translation is CASSLGGGGTWGYTF. Beyond the CDR3, the reference TRBV7-2 and TRBJ1-2 genes provide the residues; the full variable domain reads: GAGVSQSPSNKVTEKGKDVELRCDPISGHTALYWYRQSLGQGLEFLIYFQGNSAPDKSGLPSDRFSAERTGGSVSTLTIQRTQQEDSAVYLCASSLGGGGTWGYTFGSGTRLTVV.